This T cell receptor (beta chain) was profiled in a study of blood T cell repertoires in COVID-19. Across the whole study: Samples came from the United States, Italy and Spain, spanning acute and convalescent COVID-19.

In germline, CDR1 is GTSNPN, CDR2 SVGIG (reference sequence). Losses at the gene ends were 5 bases for V and 4 bases for J; bases not matched to a gene: 17. This CDR3 is built from 16 residues. Study processing details: For nucleated cells, counts were estimated from reference gene primer amplification. Profiled with immunoSEQ multiplex PCR; TCRdb holds only in-frame clones, not every one. V, J and clone size derive from that table, while D and trimming were established from the DNA sequence. This table has around 190,000 clones, 86% appearing once. This clonotype originated in a man in his 70s with active or convalescent COVID-19. V and J are TRBV30 and TRBJ2-7; TRBD1 matches 7 bases. Sequencing was done on a sample of peripheral blood. CDR3 loop: CAWDRVGPGLVYEQYF. The CDR3 DNA reads TGTGCCTGGGACAGGGTTGGTCCGGGGTTAGTTTACGAGCAGTACTTC.